This T cell receptor beta chain was sequenced during a study of T-cell reconstitution after alpha-beta-depleted transplantation in children. Preparation of the TCRbeta library was carried out with unique molecular identifiers. TCRdb called the PCR reads again in MiXCR, with one record for every CDR3 protein. The data contain about 600,000 distinct CDR3 sequences, over 10% of them singletons. This clonotype was seen only a few times. The ends were cut back, 5 bases at V and 1 base at J, with 9 bases in the middle. The CDR3 is made up of 12 amino acids. The germline V gene encodes CDR1 SQVTM and CDR2 ANQGSEA.

The chain uses TRBV29-1 and TRBJ2-7; D is undetermined. The TCR originated in a male patient between 5 and 17 years old who had a stem cell transplant for acute myeloid leukemia, so the T cells may come from the graft donor. The source material was PBMCs, mostly from graft donor cells, sampled 360 days after TCRalphabeta/CD19-depleted stem cell transplant. CDR3 bases: TGCAGCGTTCGTCTCGGATCCTACGAGCAGTACTTC. This gives the protein CSVRLGSYEQYF.